This passage covers 10 T cell receptor beta chains from one sample sequenced in a study of blood T cell repertoires in COVID-19. Here immunoSEQ multiplex PCR was the method, and the copy in TCRdb shows in-frame clones only, minus some. This table holds over 150,000 clones, less than 80% found once. Specimen: PBMCs or T cells enriched from blood (not recorded which). These receptor sequences come from a woman in her seventies in a cohort exposed to, infected with or recovered from COVID-19 (not recorded which).

This clone was detected only a few times. CDR3 in amino acids: CASRRTGGYGYTF. CDR3 sequence (DNA): TGTGCCAGCAGGCGGACAGGGGGCTATGGCTACACCTTC. The chain couples TRBV6-5 to TRBJ1-2; 10 bases map to TRBD1. Germline V lookup: CDR1 MNHEY, CDR2 SVGAGI. The CDR3 is 13 amino acids. The V segment lost 6 bases and the J segment 4 bases; nucleotides outside the gene matches: 2.

This chain uses TRBV30 with TRBJ2-1, with 8 bases identical to TRBD2. From germline, CDR1 is GTSNPN and CDR2 SVGIG (reference sequence). CDR3 size: 15 residues. V lost 6 bases and J lost 4; bases outside the gene matches: 11. The CDR3 DNA sequence: TGTGCCTGCCGCCCGCAGCGGGAGAGGTACAATGAGCAGTTCTTC. Its translation: CACRPQRERYNEQFF.

The rearrangement joins TRBV9 to TRBJ1-4; TRBD1 agrees at 7 bases. Germline V CDR1 and CDR2: SGDLS, YYNGEE. CDR3 size: 15 residues. The ends lost 3 bases at V and 8 bases at J; junction bases unmatched: 10. Here the CDR3 reads CASSASGTVGEKLFF. The DNA for the CDR3 is TGTGCCAGCAGCGCCTCCGGGACAGTAGGCGAAAAACTGTTTTTT. The complete variable domain, with remaining parts taken from reference TRBV9 and TRBJ1-4, reads DSGVTQTPKHLITATGQRVTLRCSPRSGDLSVYWYQQSLDQGLQFLIQYYNGEERAKGNILERFSAQQFPDLHSELNLSSLELGDSALYFCASSASGTVGEKLFFGSGTQLSVL.

Note on this clone: Compared with germline, one end of the junction differs, possibly owing to a read error. The chain joins TRBV12-5 to TRBJ2-5; D is ambiguous. Germline CDR1 and CDR2: LGHNT and FRNRAP. This CDR3 comprises 10 residues. In DNA, the CDR3 is TGTGCTAGTGGTTTGGTACGTAGAAACTTC. Protein: CASGLVRRNF.

The chain couples TRBV20-1 to TRBJ1-2, with TRBD1 matching over 9 bases. The V and J ends lost 3 bases and 8 bases, in that order; junction bases with no gene match: 7. The V gene's germline CDR1 is DFQATT and CDR2 SNEGSKA (reference sequence). The CDR3 contains 13 residues. CDR3 DNA sequence: TGCAGTGCTAGTGGGACAGGGCCCGCGGGCTACACCTTC. Translated: CSASGTGPAGYTF.

This clone has a single count. The V and J genes are TRBV5-4 and TRBJ2-2, with D tentatively TRBD2 (6 bases). CDR1 and CDR2 from the germline V gene are SGHNT and YYREEE (reference sequence). Trimming pared 4 bases from V and 4 bases from J, leaving 11 bases between. The CDR3 loop spans 14 amino acids. CDR3 sequence (DNA): TGTGCCAGCAGCCATACCGGGGGCACCGGGGAGCTGTTTTTT. It codes for CASSHTGGTGELFF.

This clone was found once. The chain combines TRBV2 with TRBJ2-1; 14 nucleotides match TRBD2. This CDR3 comprises 17 residues. The V gene end was trimmed by 6 bases and the J gene end by 4 bases; junction bases not matched to a gene: 8. Looked up from germline, CDR1 is SNHLY and CDR2 is FYNNEI. This CDR3 is CASRGTSGSFRYNEQFF. CDR3 bases: TGTGCCAGCAGAGGGACTAGCGGGAGTTTCAGGTACAATGAGCAGTTCTTC.

This clone was picked up one time. The chain is built from TRBV18 and TRBJ1-1; 12 nucleotides agree with TRBD1. Germline V gene sequence: CDR1 KGHSH, CDR2 LQKENI. The CDR3 runs to 17 residues. Trimming took 2 bases from V and 4 from J; bases not matched to a gene: 8. In DNA form, the CDR3 reads TGTGCCAGCTCACCAAGGGGGACAGGGGGCGGCGGCACTGAAGCTTTCTTT. It yields the protein CASSPRGTGGGGTEAFF.

This clone was observed a single time. The CDR3 is CASSQDRGGYNEQFF. As DNA, the CDR3 is TGTGCCAGCAGCCAAGACAGGGGAGGCTACAATGAGCAGTTCTTC. The V and J genes are TRBV7-2 and TRBJ2-1, with 8 bases fitting TRBD1. The junction had 6 bases not matched to a gene; V was cut back by 5 bases and J by 3 bases. This CDR3 contains 15 residues. The germline gives CDR1 SGHTA, CDR2 FQGNSA.

V usage is TRBV7-8 and J usage is TRBJ1-6; D is unclear. CDR1 and CDR2 from the germline V gene are SGHVS and FQNEAQ. CDR3 size: 14 residues. Between the trimmed V and J ends, which lost 1 base and 7 bases, there was a span of 8 bases. The CDR3, as DNA: TGTGCCAGCAGCTTAGTGGCGGGGAATTCACCCCTCCACTTT. This gives the protein CASSLVAGNSPLHF.